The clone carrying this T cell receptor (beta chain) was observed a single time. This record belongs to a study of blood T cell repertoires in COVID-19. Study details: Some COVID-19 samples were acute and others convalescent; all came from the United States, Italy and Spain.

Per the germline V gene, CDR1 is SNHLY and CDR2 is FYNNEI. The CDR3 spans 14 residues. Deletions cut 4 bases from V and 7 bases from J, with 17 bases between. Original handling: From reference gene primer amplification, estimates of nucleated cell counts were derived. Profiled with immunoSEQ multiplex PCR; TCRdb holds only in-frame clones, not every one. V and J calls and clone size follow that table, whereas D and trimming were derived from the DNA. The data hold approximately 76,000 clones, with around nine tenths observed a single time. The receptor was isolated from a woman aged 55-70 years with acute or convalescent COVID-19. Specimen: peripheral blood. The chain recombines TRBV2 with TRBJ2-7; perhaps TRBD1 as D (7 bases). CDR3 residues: CASSVNRGAGEQYF. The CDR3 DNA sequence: TGTGCCAGCAGTGTTAACAGGGGTGCGGGGGAGCAGTACTTC.